This T cell receptor (beta chain) was retrieved from a study of T cells in Graves' hyperthyroidism and ophthalmopathy (dated by TCRdb to about 2019). Background on the whole study: Peripheral blood was sampled at the time of initial diagnosis, prior to any treatment. To identify distinguishing TCR V-J signatures, a discovery cohort of 100 patients was used, comprising some 45 with Graves' ophthalmopathy and around 57 with stable Graves' hyperthyroidism. Prospective prediction of ophthalmopathy was tested in an independent validation cohort of approximately 19 hyperthyroidism patients and some 17 patients who later progressed to ophthalmopathy. The approximately 95 discovery patients were divided at random into training and test sets in a 7:3 ratio. Thyroid tissue and blood T-cell repertoires from more than 5 Graves' hyperthyroidism patients were also compared in the study. Once sampling was done, hyperthyroidism patients were given methimazole at a starting dose of 30 mg daily, whereas ophthalmopathy patients were given high-dose intravenous methylprednisolone. According to the paper, TCR Vbeta CDR3 sequencing was carried out on over 130 peripheral blood samples, which came from about 45 ophthalmopathy, 80 or so hyperthyroidism and about 17 progressor patients.

The CDR3 spans 12 residues, from the cysteine through the phenylalanine. Only the CDR3 region is kept as DNA, spanning 36 bases read in frame from base 1. At the junction V is shortened by 0 bases and J by 8 bases, with 8 bases in between. CDR1 and CDR2 are read off the germline V gene (reference sequence) as DFQATT and SNEGSKA. Beyond this particular receptor, the publication reports: No statistical method was used to set the sample size in advance, and investigators knew the group allocation. Ophthalmopathy was separated from stable hyperthyroidism by a 13 V-J signature model, with approximately 86% sensitivity and 81% to 82% specificity obtained in cross-validation and 80%/75% obtained in testing. Most expanded thyroid clonotypes (frequency above 0.001) were also found in blood, which suggests that blood repertoires may mirror thyroid immune responses. In validation, the model predicted progression to ophthalmopathy a median of approximately 6.6 months before onset, with over 60% sensitivity and roughly 72% specificity.

Graves' hyperthyroidism was defined as stable when no progression to ophthalmopathy occurred over 18 months of follow-up. Hyperthyroidism patients were aged 18 to 65 years and newly diagnosed, with disease duration of less than 2 months. Patients with uncontrolled infections, other autoimmune diseases, pregnancy or lactation were excluded. Diagnoses were based on clinical symptoms, serum thyroxine and TRAb, thyroid ultrasound and orbital computed tomography. Ficoll-Paque density gradient centrifugation was used to isolate PBMCs from around 9.1 ml of fresh peripheral blood. Trizol reagent was used to extract total RNA, and RNA quality was then checked on an Agilent 2100 Bioanalyzer. The TCR beta CDR3 regions were amplified from RNA transcripts. A first-round RT-PCR of the TCR CDR3 used the HTBI primer set with the Qiagen OneStep RT-PCR kit. The libraries were constructed in a second round of multiplex PCR and then size-selected and purified. Libraries were sequenced paired-end with 100 bp reads on an Illumina HiSeq2000. The original pipeline was this. SOAPnuke was used to process the raw data, with reads discarded if the reads contained adapters or uncalled bases, had a mean Phred below 15, or lacked an exact constant-primer or identifier match. High-quality paired reads were merged with COPE v1.2.5, and unique nucleotide sequences were defined as clonotypes. MiTCR v1.1 was used to align clonotypes to the IMGT TRBV, TRBD and TRBJ reference segments. Analysis was restricted to V-J combinations with a frequency above 0.0001, which covered roughly 99% of repertoires. A TCS score was defined as the ratio of F50 (clonal expansion) to E x V (chaos), with BLOSUM62-based TCRdist applied between CDR3 peptides within each V-J. Welch's t-statistics and random forest reduced around 520 V-J features to under 15, which were used in a naive Bayes classifier (R e1071). TCRdb passed the public sequencing reads through fastp at Q25 and MiXCR, retaining productive beta sequences. Rows are unified per CDR3 protein, each entry keeping the most common DNA and genes. The V and J calls follow TCRdb's processing rather than the paper's. The sample table contains 340,000 or so distinct CDR3 sequences; only one count was recorded for over 15% of them. Around 50% of the sample is in the top ten clones.

The sample holds many counts of this clonotype. Its antigen is not yet known. No base-level quality is on record; no much larger clone is a single base apart. The specimen sequenced was blood. Recombination joined TRBV20-1 with TRBJ2-1, with the D gene not confidently named. The TCR originated in a woman in her 50s with Graves' hyperthyroidism. Here is the DNA: TGCAGTGCTAGAGATCCCCCGTATGAGCAGTTCTTC. This yields the protein CSARDPPYEQFF.